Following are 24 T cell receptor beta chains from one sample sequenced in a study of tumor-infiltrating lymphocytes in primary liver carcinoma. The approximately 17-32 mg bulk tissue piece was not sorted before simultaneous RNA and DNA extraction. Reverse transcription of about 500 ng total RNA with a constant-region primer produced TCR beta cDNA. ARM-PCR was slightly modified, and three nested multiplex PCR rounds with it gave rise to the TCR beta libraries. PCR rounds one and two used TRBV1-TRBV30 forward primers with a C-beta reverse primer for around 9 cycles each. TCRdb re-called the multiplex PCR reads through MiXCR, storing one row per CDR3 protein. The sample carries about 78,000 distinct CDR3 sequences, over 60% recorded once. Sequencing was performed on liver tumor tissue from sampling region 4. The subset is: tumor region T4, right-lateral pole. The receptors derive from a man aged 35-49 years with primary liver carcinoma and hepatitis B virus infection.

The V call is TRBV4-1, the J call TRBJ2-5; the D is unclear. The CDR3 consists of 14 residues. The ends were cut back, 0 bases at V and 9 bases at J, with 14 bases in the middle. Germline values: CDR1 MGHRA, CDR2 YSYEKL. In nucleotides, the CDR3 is TGCGCCAGCAGCCAAGACCCTTCTCCTAGGGCCCAGTACTTC. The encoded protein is CASSQDPSPRAQYF.

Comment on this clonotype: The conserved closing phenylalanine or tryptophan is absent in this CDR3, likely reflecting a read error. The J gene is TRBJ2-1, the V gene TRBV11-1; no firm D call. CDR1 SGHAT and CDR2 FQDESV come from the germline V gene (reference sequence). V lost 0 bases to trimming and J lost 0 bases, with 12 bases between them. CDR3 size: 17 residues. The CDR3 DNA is TGTGCCAGCAGCTTAGCGGGAATAACTCGCTCCTACAATGAGCAGTTCTCC. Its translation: CASSLAGITRSYNEQFS.

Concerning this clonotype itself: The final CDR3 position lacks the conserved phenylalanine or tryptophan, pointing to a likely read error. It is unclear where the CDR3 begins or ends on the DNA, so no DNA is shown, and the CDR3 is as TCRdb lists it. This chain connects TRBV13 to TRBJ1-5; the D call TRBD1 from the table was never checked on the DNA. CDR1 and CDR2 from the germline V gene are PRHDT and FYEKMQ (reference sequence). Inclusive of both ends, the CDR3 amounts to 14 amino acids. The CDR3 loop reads CASSLGDRDQPQDY.

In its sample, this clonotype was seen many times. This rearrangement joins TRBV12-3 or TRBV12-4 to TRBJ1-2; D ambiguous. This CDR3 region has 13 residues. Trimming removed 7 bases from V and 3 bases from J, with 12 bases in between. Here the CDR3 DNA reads TGTGCCAGCACCGCAGGATCCCACTATGGCTACACCTTC. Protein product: CASTAGSHYGYTF.

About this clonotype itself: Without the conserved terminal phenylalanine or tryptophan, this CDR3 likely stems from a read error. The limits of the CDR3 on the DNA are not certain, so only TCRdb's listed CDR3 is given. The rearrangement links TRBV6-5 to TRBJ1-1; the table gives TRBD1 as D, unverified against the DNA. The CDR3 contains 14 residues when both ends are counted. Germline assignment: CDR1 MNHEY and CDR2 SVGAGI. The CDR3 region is CASSLGGANTEAFL.

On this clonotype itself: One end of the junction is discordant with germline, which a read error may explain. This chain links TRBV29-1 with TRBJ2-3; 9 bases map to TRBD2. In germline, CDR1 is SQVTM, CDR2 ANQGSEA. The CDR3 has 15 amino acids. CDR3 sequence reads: CSAVNVAGASDTQYF. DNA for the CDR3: TGCAGCGCCGTTAATGTAGCGGGAGCCTCAGATACGCAGTACTTT.

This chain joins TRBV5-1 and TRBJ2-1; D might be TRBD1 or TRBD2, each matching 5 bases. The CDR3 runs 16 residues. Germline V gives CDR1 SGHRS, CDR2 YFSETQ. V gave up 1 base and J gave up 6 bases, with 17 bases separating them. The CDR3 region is CASSLRGDPGPNEQFF. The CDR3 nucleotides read TGCGCCAGCAGCTTGAGAGGGGATCCCGGGCCCAATGAGCAGTTCTTC.

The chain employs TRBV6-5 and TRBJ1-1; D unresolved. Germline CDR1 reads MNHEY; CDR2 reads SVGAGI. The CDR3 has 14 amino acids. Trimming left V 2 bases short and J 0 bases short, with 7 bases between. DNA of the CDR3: TGTGCCAGCAGTTACGACAAGGTGAACACTGAAGCTTTCTTT. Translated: CASSYDKVNTEAFF.

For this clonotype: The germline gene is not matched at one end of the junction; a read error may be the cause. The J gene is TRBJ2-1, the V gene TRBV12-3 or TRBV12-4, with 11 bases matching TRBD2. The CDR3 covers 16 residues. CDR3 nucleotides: TGCGCCAGCAGTTTAGCGGGAGGGCCTAGATGGTATGAGCAGTTCTTC. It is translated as CASSLAGGPRWYEQFF.

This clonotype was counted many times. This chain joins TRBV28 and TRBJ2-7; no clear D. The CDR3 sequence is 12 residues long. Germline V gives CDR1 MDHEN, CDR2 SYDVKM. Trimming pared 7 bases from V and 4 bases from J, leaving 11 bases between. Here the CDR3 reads CASKPRTYEQYF. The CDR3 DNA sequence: TGTGCCAGCAAACCCAGGACGTACGAGCAGTACTTC.

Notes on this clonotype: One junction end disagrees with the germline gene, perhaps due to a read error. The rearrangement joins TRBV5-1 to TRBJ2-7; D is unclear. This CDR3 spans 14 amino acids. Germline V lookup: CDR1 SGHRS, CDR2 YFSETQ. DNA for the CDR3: TGCGTCAGCAGCTTGGTCCCCGTCTCCTACGAGCAGTACTTC. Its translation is CVSSLVPVSYEQYF.

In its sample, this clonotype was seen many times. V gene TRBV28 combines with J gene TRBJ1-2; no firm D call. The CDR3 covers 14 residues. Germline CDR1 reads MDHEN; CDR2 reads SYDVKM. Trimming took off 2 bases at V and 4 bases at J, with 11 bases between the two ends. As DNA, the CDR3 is TGTGCCAGCAGTTTAGGCCAATGGTCCTATGGCTACACCTTC. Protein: CASSLGQWSYGYTF.

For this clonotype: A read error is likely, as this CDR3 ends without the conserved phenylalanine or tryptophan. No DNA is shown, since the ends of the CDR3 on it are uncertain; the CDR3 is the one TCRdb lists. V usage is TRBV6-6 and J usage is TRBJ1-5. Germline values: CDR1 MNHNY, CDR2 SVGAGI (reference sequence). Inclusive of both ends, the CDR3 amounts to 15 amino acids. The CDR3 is CASRSGTDGNQPQHV.

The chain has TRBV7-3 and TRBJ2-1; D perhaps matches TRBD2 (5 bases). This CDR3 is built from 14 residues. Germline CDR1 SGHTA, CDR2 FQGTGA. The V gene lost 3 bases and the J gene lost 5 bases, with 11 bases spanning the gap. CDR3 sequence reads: CASSFGSGNNEQFF. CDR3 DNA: TGTGCCAGCAGCTTCGGGTCGGGGAACAATGAGCAGTTCTTC.

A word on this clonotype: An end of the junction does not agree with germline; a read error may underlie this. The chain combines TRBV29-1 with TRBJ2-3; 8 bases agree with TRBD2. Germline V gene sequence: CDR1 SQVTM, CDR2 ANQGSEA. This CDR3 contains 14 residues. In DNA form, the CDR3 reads TGCAGCGTTGATGACGGGAGGGCAGTAGATACGCAGTATTTC. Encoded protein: CSVDDGRAVDTQYF.

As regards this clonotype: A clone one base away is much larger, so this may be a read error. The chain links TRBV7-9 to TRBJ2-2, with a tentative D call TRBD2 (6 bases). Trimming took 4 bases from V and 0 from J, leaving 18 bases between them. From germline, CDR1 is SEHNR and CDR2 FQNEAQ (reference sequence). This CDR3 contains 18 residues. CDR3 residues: CASSSAQIGGANTGELFF. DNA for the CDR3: TGTGCCAGCAGCTCTGCCCAGATCGGGGGAGCGAACACCGGGGAGCTGTTTTTT.

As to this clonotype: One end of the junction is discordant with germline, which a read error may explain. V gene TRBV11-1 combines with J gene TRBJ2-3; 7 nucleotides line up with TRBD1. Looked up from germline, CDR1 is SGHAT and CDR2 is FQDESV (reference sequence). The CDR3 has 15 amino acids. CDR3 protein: CANSLGRGHVDTKYF. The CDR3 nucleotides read TGTGCCAACAGCTTAGGAAGGGGGCACGTGGATACGAAGTATTTT.

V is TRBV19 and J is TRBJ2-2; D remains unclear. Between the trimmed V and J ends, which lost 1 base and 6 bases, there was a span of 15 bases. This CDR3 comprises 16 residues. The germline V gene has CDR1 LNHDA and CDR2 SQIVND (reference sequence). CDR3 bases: TGTGCCAGTAGTATAGGAGAGGTGCTCGAGGCCGGGGAGCTGTTTTTT. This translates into CASSIGEVLEAGELFF.

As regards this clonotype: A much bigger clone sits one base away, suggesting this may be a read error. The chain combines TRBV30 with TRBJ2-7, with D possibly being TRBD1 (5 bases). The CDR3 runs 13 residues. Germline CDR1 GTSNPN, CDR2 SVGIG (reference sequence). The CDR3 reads CARSVTGAGEQYF. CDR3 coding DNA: TGTGCCCGGAGTGTAACTGGGGCCGGGGAGCAGTACTTC.

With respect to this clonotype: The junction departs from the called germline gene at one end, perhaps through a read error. Here the CDR3 DNA reads TGTGCCAGCAGCGTAGTTAGCACAGATACGCAGCAATTT. Protein product: CASSVVSTDTQQF. The V call is TRBV9, the J call TRBJ2-3, with D uncertain. The CDR3 consists of 13 residues. Looked up from germline, CDR1 is SGDLS and CDR2 is YYNGEE.

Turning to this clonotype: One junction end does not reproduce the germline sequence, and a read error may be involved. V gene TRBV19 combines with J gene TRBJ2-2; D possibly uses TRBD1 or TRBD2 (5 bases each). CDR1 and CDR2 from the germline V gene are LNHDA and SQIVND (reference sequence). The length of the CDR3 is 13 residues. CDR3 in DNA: TGTGCCAGTACCTCCCAGGGAACCGGGGAGCTGCTTTTT. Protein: CASTSQGTGELLF.

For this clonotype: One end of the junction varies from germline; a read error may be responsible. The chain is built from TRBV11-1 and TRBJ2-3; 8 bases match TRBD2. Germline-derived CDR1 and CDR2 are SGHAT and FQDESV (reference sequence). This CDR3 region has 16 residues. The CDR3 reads CAGSLGTSTQTDAQYF. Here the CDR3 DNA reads TGTGCCGGCAGCCTCGGGACTAGTACACAAACAGATGCGCAGTATTTT.

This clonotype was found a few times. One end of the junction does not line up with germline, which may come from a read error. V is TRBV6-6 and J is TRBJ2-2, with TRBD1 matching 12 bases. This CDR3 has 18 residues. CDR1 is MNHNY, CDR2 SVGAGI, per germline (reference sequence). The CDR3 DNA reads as TGTGCCAACAGTTACTCACGGGACAGGGGGCTGAGCGCCGGGGAGCTGTTTTTT. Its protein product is CANSYSRDRGLSAGELFF.

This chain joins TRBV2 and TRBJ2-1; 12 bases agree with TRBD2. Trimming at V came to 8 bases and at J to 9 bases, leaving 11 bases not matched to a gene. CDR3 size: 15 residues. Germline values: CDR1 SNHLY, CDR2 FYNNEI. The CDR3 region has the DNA TGTGCCAGCTGCCCACTAGCGGGAGGACTCAGTGAGCAGTTCTTC. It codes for CASCPLAGGLSEQFF. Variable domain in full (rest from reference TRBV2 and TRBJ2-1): EPEVTQTPSHQVTQMGQEVILRCVPISNHLYFYWYRQILGQKVEFLVSFYNNEISEKSEIFDDQFSVERPDGSNFTLKIRSTKLEDSAMYFCASCPLAGGLSEQFFGPGTRLTVL.